This T cell receptor beta chain is from a study of blood T cell repertoires in COVID-19. On the study more broadly: COVID-19 samples, acute and convalescent, were from the United States, Italy and Spain.

In germline, CDR1 is SNHLY, CDR2 FYNNEI. This CDR3 is built from 11 residues. The protocol was immunoSEQ multiplex PCR, while the TCRdb copy is restricted to in-frame clones and leaves out a portion. The sample holds some 190,000 clones, more than 85% seen once. Remarks on this clone: Sequence at one end of the junction differs from germline and may be a read error.

This TCR came from a man aged 25 to 40 with acute or convalescent COVID-19. The sequenced sample was peripheral blood. The genes are TRBV2 and TRBJ2-1, with 8 bases that match TRBD1. The CDR3 region is CASNSGTGLVF. The DNA for the CDR3 is TGTGCCAGCAATTCGGGGACAGGATTGGTCTTC.